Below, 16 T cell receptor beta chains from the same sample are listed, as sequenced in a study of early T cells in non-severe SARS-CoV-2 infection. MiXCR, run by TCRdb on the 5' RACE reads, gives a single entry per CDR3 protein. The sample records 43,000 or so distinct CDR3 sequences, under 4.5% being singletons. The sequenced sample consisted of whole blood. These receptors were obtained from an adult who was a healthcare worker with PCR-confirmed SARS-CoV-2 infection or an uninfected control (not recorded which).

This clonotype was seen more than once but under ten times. DNA of the CDR3: TGTGCCAGCTCGACCACGTCAGGGAACAATGAGCAGTTCTTC. Its protein product is CASSTTSGNNEQFF. V is TRBV18 and J is TRBJ2-1; D is possibly TRBD1 (5 bases). V was clipped by 6 bases and J by 5 bases, with 14 bases between them. Germline-derived CDR1 and CDR2 are KGHSH and LQKENI. There are 14 residues in the CDR3.

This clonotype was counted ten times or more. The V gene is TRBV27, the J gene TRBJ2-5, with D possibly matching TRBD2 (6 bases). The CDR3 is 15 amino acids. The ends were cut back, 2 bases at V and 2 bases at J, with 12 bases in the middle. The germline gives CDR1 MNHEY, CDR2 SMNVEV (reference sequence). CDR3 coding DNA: TGTGCCAGCAGTTTAACCGGGACTTTTCAAGAGACCCAGTACTTC. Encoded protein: CASSLTGTFQETQYF.

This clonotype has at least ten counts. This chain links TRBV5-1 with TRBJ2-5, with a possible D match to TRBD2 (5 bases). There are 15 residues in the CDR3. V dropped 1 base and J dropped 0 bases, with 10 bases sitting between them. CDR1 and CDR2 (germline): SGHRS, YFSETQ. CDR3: CASSLRGSNQETQYF. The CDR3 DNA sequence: TGCGCCAGCAGCTTGAGAGGGTCGAACCAAGAGACCCAGTACTTC.

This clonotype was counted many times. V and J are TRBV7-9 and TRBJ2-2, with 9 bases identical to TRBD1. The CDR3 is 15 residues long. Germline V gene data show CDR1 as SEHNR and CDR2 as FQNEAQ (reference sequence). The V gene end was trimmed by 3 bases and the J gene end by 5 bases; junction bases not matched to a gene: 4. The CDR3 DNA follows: TGTGCCAGCAGCTTCCGACAGGGGGGAACCGGGGAGCTGTTTTTT. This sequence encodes CASSFRQGGTGELFF.

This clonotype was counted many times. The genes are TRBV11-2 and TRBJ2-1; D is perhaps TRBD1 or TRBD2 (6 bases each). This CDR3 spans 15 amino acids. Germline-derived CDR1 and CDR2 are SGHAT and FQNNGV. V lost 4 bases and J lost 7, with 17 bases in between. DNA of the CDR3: TGTGCCAGCAGCTCCGGGGGCATTTCTCCAAATGAGCAGTTCTTC. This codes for CASSSGGISPNEQFF.

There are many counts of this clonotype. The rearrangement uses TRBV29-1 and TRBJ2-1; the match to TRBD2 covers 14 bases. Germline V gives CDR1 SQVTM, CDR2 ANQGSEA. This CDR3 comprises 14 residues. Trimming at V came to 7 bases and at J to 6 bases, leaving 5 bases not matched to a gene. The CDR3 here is CSGSGTSGSNEQFF. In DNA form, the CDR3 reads TGCAGCGGCTCCGGGACTAGCGGGAGCAATGAGCAGTTCTTC.

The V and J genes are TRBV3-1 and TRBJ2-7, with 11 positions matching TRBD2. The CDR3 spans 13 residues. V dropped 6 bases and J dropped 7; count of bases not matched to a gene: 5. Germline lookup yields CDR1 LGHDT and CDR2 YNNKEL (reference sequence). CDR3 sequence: CASRDSGREEQYF. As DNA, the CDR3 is TGTGCCAGCAGAGATAGCGGGAGGGAGGAGCAGTACTTC.

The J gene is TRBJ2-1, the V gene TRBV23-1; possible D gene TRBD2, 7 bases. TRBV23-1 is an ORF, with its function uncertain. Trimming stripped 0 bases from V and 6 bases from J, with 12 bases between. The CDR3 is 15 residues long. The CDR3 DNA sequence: TGCGCCAGCAGTCAATCGGAAGGGGGGGGCAATGAGCAGTTCTTC. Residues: CASSQSEGGGNEQFF.

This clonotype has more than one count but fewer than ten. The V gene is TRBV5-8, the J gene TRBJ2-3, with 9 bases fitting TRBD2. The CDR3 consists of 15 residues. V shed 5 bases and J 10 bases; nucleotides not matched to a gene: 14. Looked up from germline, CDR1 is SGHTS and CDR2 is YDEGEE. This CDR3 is CASSPGLAVDYAQYF. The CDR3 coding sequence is TGTGCCAGCAGTCCGGGACTAGCCGTCGATTATGCGCAGTATTTT.

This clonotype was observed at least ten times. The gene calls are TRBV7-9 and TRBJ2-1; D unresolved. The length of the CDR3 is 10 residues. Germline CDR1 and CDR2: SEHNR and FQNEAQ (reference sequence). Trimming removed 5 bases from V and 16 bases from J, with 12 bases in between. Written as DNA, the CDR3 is TGTGCCAGCAGCCCCGACCTCTCATTCTTC. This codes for CASSPDLSFF.

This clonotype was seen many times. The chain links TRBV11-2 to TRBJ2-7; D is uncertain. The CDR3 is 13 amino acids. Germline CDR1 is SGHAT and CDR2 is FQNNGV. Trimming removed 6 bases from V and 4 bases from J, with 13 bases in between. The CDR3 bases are TGTGCCAGCAGTTTCCAGACTTCATACGAGCAGTACTTC. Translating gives CASSFQTSYEQYF. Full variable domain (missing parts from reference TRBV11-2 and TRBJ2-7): EAGVAQSPRYKIIEKRQSVAFWCNPISGHATLYWYQQILGQGPKLLIQFQNNGVVDDSQLPKDRFSAERLKGVDSTLKIQPAKLEDSAVYLCASSFQTSYEQYFGPGTRLTVT.

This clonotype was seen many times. CDR3 amino acids: CASSLPRKTQYF. The CDR3 coding sequence is TGTGCCAGCAGCTTACCACGGAAGACCCAGTACTTC. The V call is TRBV7-9, the J call TRBJ2-5; D is ambiguous. Germline V gene data show CDR1 as SEHNR and CDR2 as FQNEAQ (reference sequence). Trimming left V 2 bases short and J 6 bases short, with 7 bases between. The CDR3 consists of 12 residues.

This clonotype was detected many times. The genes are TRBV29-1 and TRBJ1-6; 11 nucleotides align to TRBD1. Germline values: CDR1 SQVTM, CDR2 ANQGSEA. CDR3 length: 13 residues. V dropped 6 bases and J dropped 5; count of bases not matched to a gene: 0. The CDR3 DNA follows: TGCAGCGTGGGACAGGGGGATAATTCACCCCTCCACTTT. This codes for CSVGQGDNSPLHF.

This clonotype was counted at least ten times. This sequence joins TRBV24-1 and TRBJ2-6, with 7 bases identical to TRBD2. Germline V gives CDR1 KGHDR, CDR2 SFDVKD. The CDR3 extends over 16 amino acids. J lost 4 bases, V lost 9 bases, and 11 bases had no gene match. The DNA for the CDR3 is TGTGCCACCGAGGAGGGAGGGAGCCCCGGGGCCAACGTCCTGACTTTC. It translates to CATEEGGSPGANVLTF.

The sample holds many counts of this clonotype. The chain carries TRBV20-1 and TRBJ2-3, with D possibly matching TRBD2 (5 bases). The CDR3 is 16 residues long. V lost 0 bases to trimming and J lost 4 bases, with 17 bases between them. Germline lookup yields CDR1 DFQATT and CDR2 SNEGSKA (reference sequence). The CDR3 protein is CSARDETIPRADTQYF. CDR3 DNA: TGCAGTGCTAGAGATGAGACTATTCCTCGGGCAGATACGCAGTATTTT.

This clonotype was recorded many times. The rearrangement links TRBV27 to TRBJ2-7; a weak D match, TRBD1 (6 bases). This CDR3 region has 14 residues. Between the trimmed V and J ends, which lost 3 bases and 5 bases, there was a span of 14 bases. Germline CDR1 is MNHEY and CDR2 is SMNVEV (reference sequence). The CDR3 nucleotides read TGTGCCAGCAGTTTGGCAGGGGTCGTCCACGAGCAGTACTTC. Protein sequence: CASSLAGVVHEQYF.